This T cell receptor (beta chain) was retrieved from a study of T cells in Graves' hyperthyroidism and ophthalmopathy. Study at large: Peripheral blood samples were taken at initial diagnosis, prior to any treatment.

The CDR3 covers 15 residues. V dropped 0 bases and J dropped 0 bases, with 8 bases sitting between them. Amplified TCR beta CDR3 regions derived from RNA transcripts. The TCR CDR3 first-round RT-PCR relied on the HTBI primer set. TCRdb re-called the multiplex PCR reads through MiXCR, storing one row per CDR3 protein. The repertoire has approximately 610,000 distinct CDR3 sequences, approximately 15% of them found once; the top ten carry about 3.9%. Whole-study findings and limits: Progression to ophthalmopathy was predicted a median of roughly 6.6 months early.

This clonotype has a count of ten or more. Its matching antigen is unknown. Thyroid ultrasound, orbital computed tomography, clinical symptoms, and serum thyroxine and TRAb underpinned diagnoses. This chain connects TRBV12-3 or TRBV12-4 to TRBJ1-1, with TRBD1 as a possible D gene (5 bases). Sequencing used blood. The sequence was obtained from a woman between 40 and 50 years old with Graves' ophthalmopathy. CDR3 sequence: CASSLAGALNTEAFF. The CDR3 region has the DNA TGTGCCAGCAGTTTAGCAGGGGCGTTGAACACTGAAGCTTTCTTT.